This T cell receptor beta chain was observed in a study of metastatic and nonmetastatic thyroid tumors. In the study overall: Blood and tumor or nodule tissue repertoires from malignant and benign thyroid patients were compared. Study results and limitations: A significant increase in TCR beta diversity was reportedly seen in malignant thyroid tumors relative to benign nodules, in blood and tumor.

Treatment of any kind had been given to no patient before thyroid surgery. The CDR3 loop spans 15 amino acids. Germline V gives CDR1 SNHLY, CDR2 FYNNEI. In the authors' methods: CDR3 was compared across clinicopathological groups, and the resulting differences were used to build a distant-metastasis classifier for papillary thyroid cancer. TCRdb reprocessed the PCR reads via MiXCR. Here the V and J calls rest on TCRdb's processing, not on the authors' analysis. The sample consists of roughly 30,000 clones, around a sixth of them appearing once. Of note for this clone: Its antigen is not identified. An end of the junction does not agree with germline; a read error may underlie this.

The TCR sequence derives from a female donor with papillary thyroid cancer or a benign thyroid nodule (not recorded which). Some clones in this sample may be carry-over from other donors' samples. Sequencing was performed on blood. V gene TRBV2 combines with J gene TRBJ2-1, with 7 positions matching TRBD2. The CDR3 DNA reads TGTGCCAGCAGTGGGGGCGGGAGCTCCTACAGTGAGCAGTTATTC. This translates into CASSGGGSSYSEQLF. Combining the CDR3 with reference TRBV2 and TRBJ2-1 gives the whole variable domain EPEVTQTPSHQVTQMGQEVILRCVPISNHLYFYWYRQILGQKVEFLVSFYNNEISEKSEIFDDQFSVERPDGSNFTLKIRSTKLEDSAMYFCASSGGGSSYSEQLFGPGTRLTVL.